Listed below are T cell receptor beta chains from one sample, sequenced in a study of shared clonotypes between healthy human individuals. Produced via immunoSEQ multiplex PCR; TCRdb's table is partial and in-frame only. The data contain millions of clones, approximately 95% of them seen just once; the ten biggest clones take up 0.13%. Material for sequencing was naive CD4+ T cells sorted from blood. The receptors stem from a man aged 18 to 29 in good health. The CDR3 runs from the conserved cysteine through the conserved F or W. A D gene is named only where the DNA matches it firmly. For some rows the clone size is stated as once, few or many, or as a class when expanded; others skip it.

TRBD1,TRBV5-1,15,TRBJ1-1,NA,CASSGTGGPDTEAFF,TGCGCCAGCAGCGGGACAGGGGGCCCTGACACTGAAGCTTTCTTT
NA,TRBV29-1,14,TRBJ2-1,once,CSALTSLAGNEQFF,TGCAGCGCCCTGACGTCCCTAGCTGGGAATGAGCAGTTCTTC
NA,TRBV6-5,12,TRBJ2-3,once,CASRHRDNTQYF,TGTGCCAGCAGACATAGGGATAATACGCAGTATTTT
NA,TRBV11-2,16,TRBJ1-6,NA,CASSFSRQGLNSPLHF,TGTGCCAGCAGCTTTTCGAGGCAGGGCCTCAATTCACCCCTCCACTTT
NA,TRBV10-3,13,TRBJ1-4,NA,CAIKGRVEEKLFF,TGTGCCATCAAGGGCAGGGTTGAGGAAAAACTGTTTTTT
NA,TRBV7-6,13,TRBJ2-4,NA,CASSSRGIDIQYF,TGTGCCAGCAGCTCTAGAGGGATAGACATTCAGTACTTC
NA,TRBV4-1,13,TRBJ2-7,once,CASSQVFTYEQYF,TGCGCCAGCAGCCAAGTATTCACCTACGAGCAGTACTTC
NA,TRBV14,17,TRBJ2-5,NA,CASSQDLNIGARETQYF,TGTGCCAGCAGCCAAGATTTGAATATTGGGGCGCGTGAGACCCAGTACTTC
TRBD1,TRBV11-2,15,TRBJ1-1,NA,CASSLGGQGAAEAFF,TGTGCCAGCAGCTTAGGGGGACAGGGGGCTGCTGAAGCTTTCTTT
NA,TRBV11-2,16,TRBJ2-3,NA,CASSPRPGSSTDTQYF,TGTGCCAGCAGCCCTCGGCCGGGCTCATCCACAGATACGCAGTATTTT